The 31 T cell receptor beta chains below were found in one sample sequenced in a study of OX40 agonist ivuxolimab in advanced cancers. Preparation of the library involved the immunoSEQ multiplex PCR assay. TCRdb obtained this table from immuneACCESS and retained in-frame rearrangements with V and J assigned. These tables miss some clones; where compared with another copy, unresolved V genes account for less than half of the shortfall, and the remainder is unexplained. In this sample the table shows tens of thousands of clones, 89% of which occur a single time. The leading ten clones occupy 12% of the sample. Sequencing used CD4+ or CD8+ T cells sorted from blood, obtained in a trial of the OX40 agonist ivuxolimab. The receptors come from an adult with an advanced solid tumor such as melanoma, head and neck, liver or kidney cancer.

The chain is built from TRBV30 and TRBJ2-7, with 8 bases aligning to TRBD2. The junction had 10 bases not matched to a gene; V was cut back by 0 bases and J by 0 bases. Looked up from germline, CDR1 is GTSNPN and CDR2 is SVGIG (reference sequence). The CDR3 extends over 17 amino acids. Here the CDR3 reads CAWSVRWASGFSYEQYF. DNA of the CDR3: TGTGCCTGGAGTGTACGGTGGGCTAGCGGGTTCTCCTACGAGCAGTACTTC.

This chain connects TRBV9 to TRBJ2-3, with D perhaps TRBD2 (6 bases). V shed 0 bases and J shed 4 bases, with 6 bases lying between them. The CDR3 is 13 residues long. Per germline, CDR1 SGDLS and CDR2 YYNGEE. CDR3 sequence (DNA): TGTGCCAGCAGCGTAGGGGGGGCAGATACGCAGTATTTT. Translating it yields CASSVGGADTQYF.

The rearrangement joins TRBV18 to TRBJ2-2; the match to TRBD1 covers 8 bases. J lost 7 bases, V lost 2 bases, and 6 bases had no gene match. In germline, CDR1 is KGHSH, CDR2 LQKENI. This CDR3 region has 15 residues. The DNA of the CDR3 is TGTGCCAGCTCACCAGCGACAGGGGAGAACGGGGAGCTGTTTTTT. It specifies CASSPATGENGELFF.

The V call is TRBV5-4, the J call TRBJ1-5; D uncertain. Trimming removed 2 bases from V and 0 bases from J, with 9 bases in between. Per the germline V gene, CDR1 is SGHNT and CDR2 is YYREEE (reference sequence). CDR3 length: 15 amino acids. The CDR3 coding sequence is TGTGCCAGCAGCTTATTGCGCAGTAGCAATCAGCCCCAGCATTTT. Its protein product is CASSLLRSSNQPQHF. The complete variable domain, with remaining parts taken from reference TRBV5-4 and TRBJ1-5, reads ETGVTQSPTHLIKTRGQQVTLRCSSQSGHNTVSWYQQALGQGPQFIFQYYREEENGRGNFPPRFSGLQFPNYSSELNVNALELDDSALYLCASSLLRSSNQPQHFGDGTRLSIL.

In its sample, this clone was seen a few times. The sample carries other DNA sequences with the same CDR3. The rearrangement joins TRBV28 to TRBJ2-3; no firm D call. The CDR3 totals 14 residues. Trimming took 1 base from V and 2 from J, leaving 7 bases between them. The germline gives CDR1 MDHEN, CDR2 SYDVKM. The CDR3 nucleotides read TGTGCCAGCAGTTTATTAGAATCCACAGATACGCAGTATTTT. It translates to CASSLLESTDTQYF.

This clone was recorded once. This chain uses TRBV28 with TRBJ2-7; 7 nucleotides line up with TRBD2. V lost 8 bases to trimming and J lost 0 bases; unmatched junction nucleotides: 10. From germline, CDR1 is MDHEN and CDR2 SYDVKM. The CDR3 contains 15 residues. CDR3 DNA sequence: TGTGCCAGCTCTGGGGGAGCGGGAATCTCCTACGAGCAGTACTTC. This codes for CASSGGAGISYEQYF.

The sample holds one count of this clone. The chain is built from TRBV7-3 and TRBJ1-3, with D maybe TRBD1 (5 bases). Germline values: CDR1 SGHTA, CDR2 FQGTGA. The CDR3 runs to 16 residues. V was pared by 5 bases and J by 0 bases, with 14 bases between. As DNA, the CDR3 is TGTGCCAGCAGCGAGGAGGGGCCCCACTCTGGAAACACCATATATTTT. It translates to CASSEEGPHSGNTIYF.

This chain joins TRBV28 and TRBJ1-5, with D uncertain. Trimming shortened V by 1 base and J by 3 bases, and 10 bases separated the two germline ends. The CDR3 is 15 residues long. Germline lookup yields CDR1 MDHEN and CDR2 SYDVKM. The CDR3 DNA reads TGTGCCAGCAGTTTATTCGGGATACACAATCAGCCCCAGCATTTT. The encoded protein is CASSLFGIHNQPQHF.

The chain employs TRBV10-3 and TRBJ2-3; D is ambiguous. The V end was cut by 2 bases, the J end by 4 bases, with 10 bases between. The CDR3 loop spans 14 amino acids. The V gene's germline CDR1 is ENHRY and CDR2 SYGVKD. The CDR3 spells CAISEPRRADTQYF. The CDR3 DNA follows: TGTGCCATCAGTGAGCCCCGAAGGGCAGATACGCAGTATTTT.

The chain couples TRBV5-4 to TRBJ2-7, with a possible D match to TRBD1 (6 bases). CDR1 and CDR2 from the germline V gene are SGHNT and YYREEE (reference sequence). V lost 3 bases and J lost 4, with 20 bases in between. The CDR3 loop spans 16 amino acids. The CDR3 DNA reads TGTGCCAGCAGCTACCTACAGGGTCTACGTTCTTACGAGCAGTACTTC. Residues: CASSYLQGLRSYEQYF.

By sample fraction, this clone is medium-sized. The chain couples TRBV4-1 to TRBJ2-1; D remains ambiguous. Trimming shortened V by 2 bases and J by 8 bases, and 10 bases separated the two germline ends. This CDR3 has 13 residues. The germline CDR1 and CDR2 sequences are MGHRA and YSYEKL. This CDR3 reads CASSQSRGDEQFF. DNA of the CDR3: TGCGCCAGCAGCCAATCTAGAGGAGATGAGCAGTTCTTC.

V and J are TRBV30 and TRBJ2-3, with D possibly being TRBD2 (6 bases). The CDR3 has 11 residues. The germline CDR1 and CDR2 sequences are GTSNPN and SVGIG (reference sequence). Trimming took 5 bases from V and 6 from J, leaving 9 bases between them. The CDR3 DNA reads TGTGCCTGGGGACGGGGGGATACGCAGTATTTT. Translating it yields CAWGRGDTQYF.

The chain couples TRBV4-1 to TRBJ2-7; tentative D call: TRBD1 (5 bases). Trimming left V 0 bases short and J 3 bases short, with 12 bases between. CDR3 length: 15 residues. Germline assignment: CDR1 MGHRA and CDR2 YSYEKL. The CDR3 bases are TGCGCCAGCAGCCAAGATCCCGACAGTAACTACGAGCAGTACTTC. Residues: CASSQDPDSNYEQYF.

The rearrangement links TRBV28 to TRBJ2-7; TRBD2 matches 15 bases. The CDR3 runs 18 residues. J gave up 0 bases and V 3 bases, and 6 bases lay outside the gene matches. Germline V gene data show CDR1 as MDHEN and CDR2 as SYDVKM. The CDR3 protein is CASSFLGLAGGSSYEQYF. CDR3 bases: TGTGCCAGCAGTTTCCTGGGACTAGCGGGAGGAAGCTCCTACGAGCAGTACTTC.

The chain uses TRBV29-1 and TRBJ1-1; TRBD1 matches at 10 bases. V trimming: 6 bases; J trimming: 5 bases; junction bases outside the gene matches: 9. CDR3 length: 14 amino acids. CDR1 SQVTM and CDR2 ANQGSEA come from the germline V gene. CDR3: CSVAGTGVGTEAFF. As DNA, the CDR3 is TGCAGCGTCGCCGGGACAGGGGTTGGGACTGAAGCTTTCTTT.

The V call is TRBV6-5, the J call TRBJ1-2; D not resolved. The CDR3 is made up of 11 amino acids. Germline lookup yields CDR1 MNHEY and CDR2 SVGAGI. With 3 bases removed from V and 8 bases from J, the gap between germline ends came to 7 bases. The CDR3 region is CASSYPGGYTF. The CDR3 DNA is TGTGCCAGCAGTTATCCGGGAGGCTACACCTTC.

The gene calls are TRBV9 and TRBJ2-3; D is perhaps TRBD1 (6 bases). The CDR3 extends over 16 amino acids. Trimming stripped 3 bases from V and 6 bases from J, with 20 bases between. CDR1 is SGDLS, CDR2 YYNGEE, per germline. The CDR3 spells CASSAARTAVVDTQYF. DNA of the CDR3: TGTGCCAGCAGCGCAGCAAGGACAGCCGTAGTGGATACGCAGTATTTT.

The rearrangement joins TRBV4-1 to TRBJ1-1; perhaps TRBD1 as D (5 bases). The germline gives CDR1 MGHRA, CDR2 YSYEKL. Deletions cut 1 base from V and 3 bases from J, with 15 bases between. This CDR3 has 16 amino acids. CDR3 DNA sequence: TGCGCCAGCAGCCAAGGGCAGGGAGCCGCCGACACTGAAGCTTTCTTT. It yields the protein CASSQGQGAADTEAFF.

The V gene is TRBV4-1, the J gene TRBJ2-3; possibly TRBD2 for D (5 bases). The CDR3 is 14 residues long. V shed 1 base and J shed 4 bases, with 9 bases lying between them. CDR1 and CDR2 (germline): MGHRA, YSYEKL. Here the CDR3 reads CASSQVLAADTQYF. CDR3 in DNA: TGCGCCAGCAGCCAAGTCCTAGCAGCAGATACGCAGTATTTT.

The chain is built from TRBV28 and TRBJ1-6, with D possibly TRBD1 on 5 matching bases. Trimming shortened V by 3 bases and J by 0 bases, and 12 bases separated the two germline ends. The germline V gene encodes CDR1 MDHEN and CDR2 SYDVKM. The CDR3 sequence is 17 residues long. The CDR3 DNA is TGTGCCAGCAGTTTGGGGGTCCGGAGCTCCTATAATTCACCCCTCCACTTT. Its protein product is CASSLGVRSSYNSPLHF. The variable domain in full, completed from reference TRBV28 and TRBJ1-6, reads DVKVTQSSRYLVKRTGEKVFLECVQDMDHENMFWYRQDPGLGLRLIYFSYDVKMKEKGDIPEGYSVSREKKERFSLILESASTNQTSMYLCASSLGVRSSYNSPLHFGNGTRLTVT.

For this clone: One end of the junction varies from germline; a read error may be responsible. This rearrangement joins TRBV7-7 to TRBJ1-1, with no clear D. Germline CDR1 is SSHAT and CDR2 is FNYEAQ (reference sequence). The CDR3 is made up of 13 amino acids. CDR3 bases: TGTGCTAGCAGCTTAGGTTCGAACACTGAAGCTTTCTTT. It is translated as CASSLGSNTEAFF.

This chain connects TRBV6-1 to TRBJ1-3; D gene uncertain. The CDR3 loop spans 11 amino acids. CDR1 is MNHNS, CDR2 SASEGT, per germline. Trimming left V 5 bases short and J 7 bases short, with 6 bases between. CDR3 DNA: TGTGCCAGCAGTCGGCGGAACACCATATATTTT. As protein: CASSRRNTIYF.

This chain uses TRBV16 with TRBJ1-5, with D possibly being TRBD1 (5 bases). The V end was cut by 0 bases, the J end by 4 bases, with 10 bases between. Germline lookup yields CDR1 KGHSY and CDR2 FQNENV. There are 15 residues in the CDR3. CDR3 loop: CASSQSLGENQPQHF. DNA of the CDR3: TGTGCCAGCAGCCAATCGTTGGGGGAAAATCAGCCCCAGCATTTT.

This clone was observed a handful of times. The J gene is TRBJ1-2, the V gene TRBV9; D may be TRBD1 (5 bases). The CDR3 length is 15 residues. Germline CDR1 is SGDLS and CDR2 is YYNGEE. V gave up 5 bases and J gave up 4 bases, with 18 bases separating them. In nucleotides, the CDR3 is TGTGCCAGCAGTAGCACTATGTCGGGGGGCTATGGCTACACCTTC. Translating it yields CASSSTMSGGYGYTF. Complete variable domain (other parts from reference TRBV9 and TRBJ1-2): DSGVTQTPKHLITATGQRVTLRCSPRSGDLSVYWYQQSLDQGLQFLIQYYNGEERAKGNILERFSAQQFPDLHSELNLSSLELGDSALYFCASSSTMSGGYGYTFGSGTRLTVV.

CDR3 sequence (DNA): TGTGCCATCCGGGAGAGCGGGAGTGAGGAGACCCAGTACTTC. Its protein product is CAIRESGSEETQYF. This sequence joins TRBV10-3 and TRBJ2-5; 8 bases match TRBD2. CDR3 length: 14 amino acids. Per germline, CDR1 ENHRY and CDR2 SYGVKD. Losses at the gene ends were 8 bases for V and 5 bases for J; bases not matched to a gene: 10.

The chain couples TRBV9 to TRBJ2-5; D unclear. The V gene lost 0 bases and the J gene lost 1 base, with 10 bases spanning the gap. The CDR3 totals 15 residues. In germline, CDR1 is SGDLS, CDR2 YYNGEE. CDR3 DNA: TGTGCCAGCAGCGTAGCTCATGGAGTCCAAGAGACCCAGTACTTC. As protein: CASSVAHGVQETQYF.

The rearrangement links TRBV27 to TRBJ2-7; D unresolved. In germline, CDR1 is MNHEY, CDR2 SMNVEV (reference sequence). The CDR3 contains 14 residues. The V end lost 5 bases, the J end lost 3 bases, and 14 bases lay between the germline ends. The chain's CDR3 is CASSLSDLRYEQYF. Here the CDR3 DNA reads TGTGCCAGCAGTCTTTCGGACCTTCGCTACGAGCAGTACTTC.

This clone was picked up many times. This chain uses TRBV5-5 with TRBJ2-7, with 8 bases matching TRBD1. The V gene's germline CDR1 is SGHKS and CDR2 YYEKEE (reference sequence). V dropped 4 bases and J dropped 0; count of bases not matched to a gene: 6. The CDR3 spans 15 residues. The CDR3 bases are TGTGCCAGCAGCCAGGACAGGGATAGCTCCTACGAGCAGTACTTC. As protein: CASSQDRDSSYEQYF.

This chain links TRBV7-6 with TRBJ2-7, with TRBD1 as a possible D gene (6 bases). The CDR3 contains 14 residues. The V end was cut by 0 bases, the J end by 3 bases, with 9 bases between. Germline CDR1 SGHVS, CDR2 FNYEAQ. For the CDR3, the DNA is TGTGCCAGCAGCTTAGCCAGGGGCCACTACGAGCAGTACTTC. Translating it yields CASSLARGHYEQYF.

The chain couples TRBV5-4 to TRBJ1-2; TRBD1 is a possible D gene (6 bases). V lost 0 bases to trimming and J lost 6 bases, with 9 bases between them. The germline CDR1 and CDR2 sequences are SGHNT and YYREEE (reference sequence). CDR3 size: 13 residues. The CDR3 DNA reads TGTGCCAGCAGCTTGGGGGGGGCTGATGGCTACACCTTC. Protein sequence: CASSLGGADGYTF.

This clone was recorded once. The genes are TRBV5-4 and TRBJ1-1; no clear D gene. Trimming shortened V by 7 bases and J by 0 bases, and 16 bases separated the two germline ends. This CDR3 has 15 residues. Per the germline V gene, CDR1 is SGHNT and CDR2 is YYREEE (reference sequence). The CDR3 DNA sequence: TGTGCCAGCCGCCCGGACTCACTAATGAACACTGAAGCTTTCTTT. It is translated as CASRPDSLMNTEAFF.